One sample yielded the 12 T cell receptor beta chains listed below, sequenced in a study of blood T cells in healthy people across ages. Then a second PCR, running about 7 to 11 cycles, was carried out with a sample-barcoded 5' primer and a J-beta primer mix. TCRdb analysed the 5' RACE reads with MiXCR anew, one entry per CDR3 protein. The profile shows 870,000 or so distinct CDR3 sequences, around 26% of them singletons. The source material was blood. Receptor source: an elderly woman in good health.

Ten or more counts support this clonotype. The chain joins TRBV20-1 to TRBJ2-1, with D tentatively TRBD2 (6 bases). The CDR3 runs 14 residues. Trimming cost V 3 bases and J 0 bases, with 9 bases left between them. Per the germline V gene, CDR1 is DFQATT and CDR2 is SNEGSKA (reference sequence). CDR3 in amino acids: CSASRGASYNEQFF. The CDR3 nucleotides read TGCAGTGCTAGCCGCGGGGCCTCCTACAATGAGCAGTTCTTC.

This clonotype has more than one count but fewer than ten. The chain carries TRBV7-9 and TRBJ2-3, with D tentatively TRBD1 (5 bases). This CDR3 spans 14 amino acids. Per germline, CDR1 SEHNR and CDR2 FQNEAQ (reference sequence). Trimming took off 6 bases at V and 4 bases at J, with 14 bases between the two ends. The CDR3 nucleotides read TGTGCCAGCAGTCTTGACAGTGGAGCAGATACGCAGTATTTT. Translating gives CASSLDSGADTQYF.

This clonotype appeared once. A much larger clone sits a single nucleotide away, making a read error possible. The genes are TRBV6-6 and TRBJ1-2; D possibly corresponds to TRBD1 (5 bases). Germline loops: CDR1 MNHNY, CDR2 SVGAGI (reference sequence). CDR3 length: 16 amino acids. V was cut by 2 bases and J by 8 bases, with 21 bases left in between. Here the CDR3 reads CASSYNDGTAGRGYTF. CDR3 DNA sequence: TGTGCCAGCAGTTACAATGACGGGACGGCCGGTCGGGGCTACACCTTC.

This clonotype was counted many times. The chain carries TRBV5-1 and TRBJ2-1; D ambiguous. CDR3 size: 13 residues. CDR1 is SGHRS, CDR2 YFSETQ, per germline. V was clipped by 7 bases and J by 1 base, with 9 bases between them. CDR3 sequence reads: CASAMGSYNEQFF. CDR3 nucleotide sequence: TGCGCCAGCGCCATGGGGTCCTACAATGAGCAGTTCTTC.

The sample holds one count of this clonotype. The chain joins TRBV7-2 to TRBJ2-2; TRBD1 aligns across 10 bases. Germline CDR1 is SGHTA and CDR2 is FQGNSA. Losses at the gene ends were 4 bases for V and 3 bases for J; bases not matched to a gene: 2. The CDR3 covers 15 residues. CDR3 in DNA: TGTGCCAGCAGCTGGACAGGGGGATACACCGGGGAGCTGTTTTTT. Translation: CASSWTGGYTGELFF.

This clonotype was seen only a few times. Possible read error: a much larger clone is one base away. V usage is TRBV6-5 and J usage is TRBJ1-2; 9 bases map to TRBD1. Germline values: CDR1 MNHEY, CDR2 SVGAGI. The CDR3 has 16 residues. In DNA, the CDR3 is TGTGCCAGCAGTTACACGAACAGGGGGCCATTCTATGACTACACCTTC. Protein sequence: CASSYTNRGPFYDYTF.

In this sample, this clonotype turned up a few times. At one end the junction does not follow the germline gene, possibly because of a read error. The V and J genes are TRBV6-5 and TRBJ2-3; weak D call: TRBD1 (5 bases). The CDR3 is 14 amino acids. Germline CDR1 is MNHEY and CDR2 is SVGAGI. CDR3 sequence: CASIKDKSTDMQYF. DNA for the CDR3: TGTGCCAGCATCAAGGACAAGAGCACAGATATGCAGTATTTT.

V and J are TRBV20-1 and TRBJ2-3, with TRBD1 as a possible D gene (5 bases). CDR1 and CDR2 (germline): DFQATT, SNEGSKA (reference sequence). The CDR3 is made up of 13 amino acids. V shed 1 base and J shed 4 bases, with 9 bases lying between them. The CDR3 DNA reads TGCAGTGCTAGAGCTTGGGGCGCAGATACGCAGTATTTT. The encoded protein is CSARAWGADTQYF.

This clonotype has only a few counts. V usage is TRBV6-2 or TRBV6-3 and J usage is TRBJ1-5; maybe TRBD1 (5 bases). The CDR3 has 15 residues. Trimming left V 1 base short and J 6 bases short, with 13 bases between. Germline V lookup: CDR1 MNHEY, CDR2 SVGEGT. The CDR3 region has the DNA TGTGCCAGCAGTTACTTTCAGGGAGGCGCTCAGCCCCAGCATTTT. Its translation is CASSYFQGGAQPQHF.

About this clonotype itself: Being one base from a much bigger clone, this may be a read error. The chain combines TRBV12-3 or TRBV12-4 with TRBJ1-1; D call uncertain. CDR3 length equals 13 residues. In nucleotides, the CDR3 is TGTGCCAGCATTTTACAAGGCTTCTCCGAAGCTTTCTTT. Amino acid sequence: CASILQGFSEAFF.

The chain is built from TRBV20-1 and TRBJ1-1; D may be TRBD1 (5 bases). V lost 1 base and J 5 bases, leaving 14 bases between the germline ends. This CDR3 is 14 amino acids long. Germline V gene data show CDR1 as DFQATT and CDR2 as SNEGSKA (reference sequence). CDR3 sequence (DNA): TGCAGTGCTAGAGCGGGAGGGGAGGGAACTGAAGCTTTCTTT. It encodes CSARAGGEGTEAFF.

This clonotype has a count of ten or more. This chain connects TRBV14 to TRBJ1-2; 8 nucleotides line up with TRBD1. The CDR3 has 16 residues. The V gene end was trimmed by 0 bases and the J gene end by 2 bases; junction bases not matched to a gene: 5. The germline CDR1 and CDR2 sequences are SGHDN and FVKESK. This CDR3 is CASSQDWWTGNYGYTF. CDR3 coding DNA: TGTGCCAGCAGCCAAGATTGGTGGACAGGGAACTATGGCTACACCTTC.